This T cell receptor (beta chain) was observed in a study of siplizumab effects on memory and regulatory T cells. Some 98,000 TCR templates underwent assay in every sample. Sequencing used immunoSEQ multiplex PCR; TCRdb keeps in-frame clones, though not all of them. The table includes approximately 120,000 clones, around 92% detected once. On this clone: Antigen unknown.

The study, taken as a whole, reports: Suppression by proliferating Tregs derived from siplizumab cultures was not verified.

The CDR3 loop spans 14 amino acids. Germline V lookup: CDR1 PRHDT, CDR2 FYEKMQ (reference sequence). Between the trimmed V and J ends, which lost 5 bases and 8 bases, there was a span of 16 bases. This chain uses TRBV13 with TRBJ2-1, with D perhaps TRBD2 (6 bases). The clonotype originates from a human donor in good health. Sequenced input: Tregs sorted from blood. CDR3 coding DNA: TGTGCCAGCAGCCCCCGGGGGATATTCCATGAGCAGTTCTTC. Translating gives CASSPRGIFHEQFF.